The present T cell receptor (beta chain) was sequenced within a study of blood T cell repertoires in COVID-19 (dated by TCRdb to 2018 to 2020). As for the study more broadly: Collaborator samples came from the United States, Italy and Spain and covered acute and convalescent phases of COVID-19. Subjects who had been exposed to COVID-19, were actively infected with it, or had recovered from it provided the deeply sampled blood TCRbeta repertoires that made up the dataset. The repertoires were made available in a free public database intended to serve as a resource for research on the immune response to SARS-CoV-2. The sample metadata nearly always contained a de-identified subject ID, COVID-19 status, age in years and sex. Where available, HLA class I and class II types were obtained from metadata supplied by the sample provider rather than from assay-based typing. Samples were obtained from the ongoing ImmuneRACE study (first 160 participants) and from about 1,300 subjects provided by 6 global collaborators. The prospective study material was composed of cDNA or gDNA derived from T cells, B-cell-depleted T cells, or PBMCs. Study-wide conclusions, independent of this receptor: The amount of clinical and demographic metadata varied by source and participant and was provided uncurated.

The immunoSEQ Assay, a bias-controlled multiplex PCR, was used to amplify TCRbeta CDR3 regions from genomic DNA. The study's processing was this. Nucleated cell counts per sample were estimated from amplification of reference gene primers within the assay. To quantify the absolute abundance of each unique TCRbeta CDR3 rearrangement, sequence reads were collapsed and filtered. For each sample, productive Simpson clonality was calculated as the square root of Simpson's diversity index across productive rearrangements. TCRdb retrieved this table from immuneACCESS and kept in-frame rearrangements only. Not all clones are present; in checked studies, unresolved V genes account for under half, and no reason is known for the remainder. V and J calls and clone size are those listed in that table; D and trimming were worked out from the DNA. Recorded for this sample are approximately 300,000 clones; approximately 89% of them occurred a single time. The biggest ten clones account for roughly 3% of the sample.

Participants in the prospective study were enrolled through a virtual design, were aged roughly 18 to 90 years, and lived in 24 United States geographic areas. Cohort assignment in the prospective study relied on participant-reported clinical history from a screening survey and a study questionnaire. For ImmuneRACE Cohort 3, a participant was defined as recovered based on two consecutive negative NP/OP PCR tests, clearance by a healthcare professional, or resolution of symptoms. Each participant in the prospective study had whole blood, serum and a nasopharyngeal or oropharyngeal swab collected by mobile phlebotomists. Prospective study participants could optionally give additional blood draws and questionnaires over an approximately two-month period. Before DNA extraction, blood samples from the prospective study were shipped at room temperature or frozen. The germline V gene sets CDR1 to SGHRS and CDR2 to YFSETQ. The junction shows trimming of 4 bases on V and 2 bases on J, plus 14 bases between the germline ends. Taken from cysteine to phenylalanine, the CDR3 has 15 residues. Just the 45-base CDR3 DNA is kept, in frame starting at base 1.

As concerns this clone: Its target antigen remains unknown. Per-base quality was not reported, and no clone a single base away is much larger than it.

The sequence is built from TRBV5-1 and TRBJ2-3; perhaps TRBD2 is the D gene, with 6 bases matching. This receptor was identified in a woman younger than 30 who had recovered from COVID-19. The sequencing sample was made of PBMCs or T cells enriched from blood (not recorded which). The nucleotides are TGCGCCAGCAGCCCCCCCGGGAGCCACACAGATACGCAGTATTTT. Protein translation: CASSPPGSHTDTQYF. Outside the CDR3, residues come from the reference TRBV5-1 and TRBJ2-3 proteins, so the full variable domain is: KAGVTQTPRYLIKTRGQQVTLSCSPISGHRSVSWYQQTPGQGLQFLFEYFSETQRNKGNFPGRFSGRQFSNSRSEMNVSTLELGDSALYLCASSPPGSHTDTQYFGPGTRLTVL.